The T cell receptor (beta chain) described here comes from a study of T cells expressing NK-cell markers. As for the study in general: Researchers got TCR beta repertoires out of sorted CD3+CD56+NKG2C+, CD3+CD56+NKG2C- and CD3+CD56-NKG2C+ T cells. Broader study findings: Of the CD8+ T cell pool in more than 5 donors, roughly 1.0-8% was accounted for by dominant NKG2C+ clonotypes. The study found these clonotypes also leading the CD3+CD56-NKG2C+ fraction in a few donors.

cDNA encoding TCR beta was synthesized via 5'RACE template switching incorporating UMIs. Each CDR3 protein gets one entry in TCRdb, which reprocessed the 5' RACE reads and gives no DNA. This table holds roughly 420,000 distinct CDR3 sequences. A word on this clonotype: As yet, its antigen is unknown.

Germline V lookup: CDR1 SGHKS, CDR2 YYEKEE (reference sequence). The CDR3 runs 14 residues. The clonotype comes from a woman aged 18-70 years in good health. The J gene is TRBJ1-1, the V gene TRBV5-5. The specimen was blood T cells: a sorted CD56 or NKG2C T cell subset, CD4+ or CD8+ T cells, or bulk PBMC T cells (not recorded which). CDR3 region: CASSLYTSNTEAFF. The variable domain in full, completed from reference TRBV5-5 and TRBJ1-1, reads DAGVTQSPTHLIKTRGQQVTLRCSPISGHKSVSWYQQVLGQGPQFIFQYYEKEERGRGNFPDRFSARQFPNYSSELNVNALLLGDSALYLCASSLYTSNTEAFFGQGTRLTVV.